The 23 T cell receptor beta chains reported below all come from one sample, sequenced in a study of blood T cell repertoires in COVID-19. TCRdb keeps only in-frame clones here, not all; method: immunoSEQ multiplex PCR. The sample includes about 280,000 clones, around 90% of them seen just once. Sequenced sample: PBMCs or T cells enriched from blood (not recorded which). The receptors were sampled from a woman in her 30s with acute COVID-19.

This chain joins TRBV27 and TRBJ1-3; D call uncertain. Trimming stripped 5 bases from V and 4 bases from J, with 9 bases between. This CDR3 contains 13 residues. CDR1 and CDR2 (germline): MNHEY, SMNVEV (reference sequence). The CDR3 sequence: CASSLSGGNTIYF. CDR3 nucleotides: TGTGCCAGCAGTCTAAGCGGGGGAAACACCATATATTTT.

The chain combines TRBV30 with TRBJ2-1, with 14 bases aligning to TRBD2. Germline V gene data show CDR1 as GTSNPN and CDR2 as SVGIG (reference sequence). The CDR3 runs 21 residues. The trim removed 1 base at V and 0 bases at J, leaving 14 bases unmatched. CDR3 in DNA: TGTGCCTGGAGTGCAGCTCCGGGACTAGCGGGAGATGGGAGCTCCTACAATGAGCAGTTCTTC. Its translation: CAWSAAPGLAGDGSSYNEQFF.

The rearrangement joins TRBV7-3 to TRBJ2-3, with 11 bases lining up with TRBD1. V was pared by 4 bases and J by 0 bases, with 6 bases of the junction left unmatched. The CDR3 is 17 amino acids. The germline CDR1 and CDR2 sequences are SGHTA and FQGTGA. This chain's CDR3 is CASSSIGQGASTDTQYF. DNA for the CDR3: TGTGCCAGCAGCTCTATAGGACAGGGGGCGAGCACAGATACGCAGTATTTT.

The V gene is TRBV6-2 or TRBV6-3, the J gene TRBJ1-2; 9 positions agree with TRBD1. Germline lookup yields CDR1 MNHEY and CDR2 SVGEGT. J gave up 8 bases and V 8 bases, and 9 bases lay outside the gene matches. CDR3 length: 13 amino acids. The CDR3 region has the DNA TGTGCCAGCTGCCGGGACAGGGCGGAAGGCTACACCTTC. Translating it yields CASCRDRAEGYTF.

The chain combines TRBV7-9 with TRBJ1-4, with 10 nucleotides matching TRBD1. The CDR3 loop spans 16 amino acids. Germline CDR1 and CDR2: SEHNR and FQNEAQ (reference sequence). The V gene end was trimmed by 2 bases and the J gene end by 8 bases; junction bases not matched to a gene: 8. The CDR3 loop is CASSLSTGQGREKLFF. Here the CDR3 DNA reads TGTGCCAGCAGCTTATCTACGGGACAGGGGCGAGAAAAACTGTTTTTT.

The chain carries TRBV11-2 and TRBJ2-1; a possible D gene is TRBD1 (6 bases). CDR1 and CDR2 from the germline V gene are SGHAT and FQNNGV. V shed 5 bases and J shed 7 bases, with 21 bases lying between them. The CDR3 covers 16 residues. The CDR3 bases are TGTGCCAGCAGCGGACGGACAGACCTAGGAGTGAATGAGCAGTTCTTC. This encodes CASSGRTDLGVNEQFF. The entire variable domain, with the rest obtained from reference TRBV11-2 and TRBJ2-1, is as follows: EAGVAQSPRYKIIEKRQSVAFWCNPISGHATLYWYQQILGQGPKLLIQFQNNGVVDDSQLPKDRFSAERLKGVDSTLKIQPAKLEDSAVYLCASSGRTDLGVNEQFFGPGTRLTVL.

This chain links TRBV6-5 with TRBJ2-1, with 8 nucleotides matching TRBD2. The CDR3 totals 15 residues. Germline values: CDR1 MNHEY, CDR2 SVGAGI. After removal of 5 bases from V and 1 base from J, the junction contained 4 bases not matched to a gene. The CDR3 region is CASSRAGVSYNEQFF. CDR3 in DNA: TGTGCCAGCAGTCGAGCGGGAGTTTCCTACAATGAGCAGTTCTTC.

V is TRBV3-1 (or the pseudogene TRBV3-2) and J is TRBJ2-7, with 7 bases identical to TRBD1. The CDR3 length is 13 residues. Germline-derived CDR1 and CDR2 are LGHDT and YNNKEL (reference sequence). V was pared by 8 bases and J by 7 bases, with 11 bases of the junction left unmatched. This chain's CDR3 is CASVDRAMGEQYF. In nucleotides, the CDR3 is TGTGCCAGCGTTGACAGGGCGATGGGAGAGCAGTACTTC.

This chain connects TRBV19 to TRBJ2-7, with TRBD2 identical over 12 bases. V lost 1 base, J lost 4 bases, and 11 bases stayed unmatched. Germline V gives CDR1 LNHDA, CDR2 SQIVND (reference sequence). The CDR3 contains 18 residues. The CDR3 DNA reads as TGTGCCAGTAGTATAGCGGCTAGCGGGAGGGCCAACCTTTACGAGCAGTACTTC. This codes for CASSIAASGRANLYEQYF.

J is TRBJ1-5 and V is TRBV19; 7 bases line up with TRBD1. From germline, CDR1 is LNHDA and CDR2 SQIVND (reference sequence). Unmatched junction bases numbered 18, after V lost 10 bases and J lost 6 bases. This CDR3 contains 16 residues. CDR3 amino acids: CATYDRTGTVTQPQHF. CDR3 nucleotides: TGTGCCACCTACGACCGAACCGGGACAGTTACTCAGCCCCAGCATTTT.

The chain combines TRBV7-3 with TRBJ2-3; no definite D call. The CDR3 has 13 amino acids. The V gene's germline CDR1 is SGHTA and CDR2 FQGTGA. V lost 4 bases and J 2 bases, leaving 7 bases between the germline ends. CDR3 sequence reads: CASSSTNTDTQYF. The CDR3 region has the DNA TGTGCCAGCAGCTCGACAAACACAGATACGCAGTATTTT.

The rearrangement links TRBV28 to TRBJ1-3; perhaps TRBD1 as D (5 bases). The CDR3 covers 16 residues. CDR1 and CDR2 from the germline V gene are MDHEN and SYDVKM. Trimming cost V 4 bases and J 7 bases, with 20 bases left between them. The CDR3: CASSSPPAGFRNTIYF. The CDR3 DNA follows: TGTGCCAGCAGTTCCCCTCCGGCAGGGTTTAGGAACACCATATATTTT.

In regard to this clone: The same CDR3 arises from other DNA sequences in this sample as well. This rearrangement joins TRBV3-1 (or the pseudogene TRBV3-2) to TRBJ2-7; TRBD1 agrees at 7 bases. Germline assignment: CDR1 LGHDT and CDR2 YNNKEL (reference sequence). CDR3 size: 13 residues. V shed 0 bases and J 6 bases; nucleotides not matched to a gene: 2. The CDR3: CASSQDRGREQYF. The CDR3 nucleotides are TGTGCCAGCAGCCAAGATAGGGGGCGCGAGCAGTACTTC.

The V gene is TRBV5-1, the J gene TRBJ2-7; 8 nucleotides line up with TRBD1. The ends lost 0 bases at V and 5 bases at J; junction bases unmatched: 7. In germline, CDR1 is SGHRS, CDR2 YFSETQ. The CDR3 totals 15 residues. The CDR3 loop is CASSLAGQAVDEQYF. The CDR3 DNA sequence: TGCGCCAGCAGCTTGGCGGGACAGGCCGTGGACGAGCAGTACTTC.

The V call is TRBV19, the J call TRBJ2-3; 7 nucleotides line up with TRBD2. This CDR3 spans 12 amino acids. V shed 4 bases, J shed 5 bases, and the junction held 0 bases outside the gene matches. Germline CDR1 reads LNHDA; CDR2 reads SQIVND (reference sequence). CDR3 DNA sequence: TGTGCCAGTAGTACGGGGGGAGATACGCAGTATTTT. As protein: CASSTGGDTQYF.

The chain recombines TRBV2 with TRBJ2-1; D might be TRBD2 (6 bases). V lost 6 bases to trimming and J lost 3 bases, with 12 bases between them. Germline V gene sequence: CDR1 SNHLY, CDR2 FYNNEI. CDR3 length equals 14 residues. The CDR3, as DNA: TGTGCCAGCAGGGGAGGCGTGGGCTACAATGAGCAGTTCTTC. This translates into CASRGGVGYNEQFF. Supplemented by reference TRBV2 and TRBJ2-1, the full variable domain reads EPEVTQTPSHQVTQMGQEVILRCVPISNHLYFYWYRQILGQKVEFLVSFYNNEISEKSEIFDDQFSVERPDGSNFTLKIRSTKLEDSAMYFCASRGGVGYNEQFFGPGTRLTVL.

The chain links TRBV18 to TRBJ2-7; possibly TRBD2 for D (6 bases). The V and J ends lost 6 bases and 7 bases respectively, with 16 bases between them. CDR1 and CDR2 (germline): KGHSH, LQKENI. This CDR3 spans 13 amino acids. DNA of the CDR3: TGTGCCAGCTCGCACTCTGAGGGGACTGAGCAGTACTTC. The encoded protein is CASSHSEGTEQYF.

The CDR3 is CASSQDWDRSSEAFF. For the CDR3, the DNA is TGCGCCAGCAGCCAAGATTGGGACAGGAGTTCTGAAGCTTTCTTT. The chain has TRBV4-3 and TRBJ1-1; 8 nucleotides match TRBD1. CDR3 length equals 15 residues. Looked up from germline, CDR1 is LGHNA and CDR2 is YSLEER. The ends lost 0 bases at V and 6 bases at J; junction bases unmatched: 6.

This chain connects TRBV5-8 to TRBJ2-3, with 7 bases that match TRBD1. This CDR3 comprises 18 residues. The V gene end was trimmed by 10 bases and the J gene end by 2 bases; junction bases not matched to a gene: 22. From germline, CDR1 is SGHTS and CDR2 YDEGEE. CDR3 residues: CAGNHPPLGQTYTDTQYF. In DNA form, the CDR3 reads TGTGCCGGAAATCATCCCCCGCTGGGACAGACTTACACAGATACGCAGTATTTT.

The chain has TRBV28 and TRBJ2-3; 10 bases fit TRBD2. CDR3 size: 16 residues. Trimming at V came to 2 bases and at J to 1 base, leaving 3 bases not matched to a gene. Germline CDR1 MDHEN, CDR2 SYDVKM. CDR3 region: CASSLLAGVGTDTQYF. CDR3 coding DNA: TGTGCCAGCAGTTTACTAGCGGGAGTCGGCACAGATACGCAGTATTTT.

The chain employs TRBV7-4 and TRBJ1-4; D possibly corresponds to TRBD1 (5 bases). CDR1 and CDR2 from the germline V gene are SGHVT and SQSDAQ. The CDR3 contains 19 residues. The V end lost 0 bases, the J end lost 3 bases, and 20 bases lay between the germline ends. The CDR3 loop reads CASSLALTGVMRANEKLFF. CDR3 DNA: TGTGCCAGCAGCTTAGCGCTAACGGGGGTGATGAGAGCTAATGAAAAACTGTTTTTT. Supplemented by reference TRBV7-4 and TRBJ1-4, the full variable domain reads GAGVSQSPRYKVAKRGRDVALRCDSISGHVTLYWYRQTLGQGSEVLTYSQSDAQRDKSGRPSGRFSAERPERSVSTLKIQRTEQGDSAVYLCASSLALTGVMRANEKLFFGSGTQLSVL.

In regard to this clone: One end of the junction varies from germline; a read error may be responsible. CDR3 protein: CASSIGLAGRYEQYF. The CDR3 coding sequence is TGTGCCAGCAGCATAGGACTAGCGGGGCGCTACGAGCAGTACTTC. This chain joins TRBV13 and TRBJ2-7; TRBD2 matches 12 bases. Per the germline V gene, CDR1 is PRHDT and CDR2 is FYEKMQ (reference sequence). The CDR3 spans 15 residues. The full variable domain, in which reference TRBV13 and TRBJ2-7 provide the parts outside the CDR3, is AAGVIQSPRHLIKEKRETATLKCYPIPRHDTVYWYQQGPGQDPQFLISFYEKMQSDKGSIPDRFSAQQFSDYHSELNMSSLELGDSALYFCASSIGLAGRYEQYFGPGTRLTVT.

This clone was found a few times. The chain employs TRBV12-3 or TRBV12-4 and TRBJ1-1; the D is unclear. The CDR3 is made up of 13 amino acids. V lost 5 bases and J lost 0, with 7 bases in between. DNA of the CDR3: TGTGCCAGCAGTCTTACGGTGAACACTGAAGCTTTCTTT. This translates into CASSLTVNTEAFF.